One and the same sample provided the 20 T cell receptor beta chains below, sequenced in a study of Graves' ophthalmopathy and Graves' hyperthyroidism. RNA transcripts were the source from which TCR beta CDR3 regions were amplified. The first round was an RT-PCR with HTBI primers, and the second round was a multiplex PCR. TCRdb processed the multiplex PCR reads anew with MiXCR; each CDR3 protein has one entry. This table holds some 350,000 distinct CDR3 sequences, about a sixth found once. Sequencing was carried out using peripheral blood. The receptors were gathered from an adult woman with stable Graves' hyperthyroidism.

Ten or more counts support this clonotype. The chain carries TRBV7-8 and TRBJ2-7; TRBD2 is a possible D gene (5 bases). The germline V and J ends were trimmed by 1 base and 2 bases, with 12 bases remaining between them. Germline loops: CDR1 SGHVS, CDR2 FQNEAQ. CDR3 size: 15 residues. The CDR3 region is CASSLEVSATYEQYF. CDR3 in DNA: TGTGCCAGCAGCTTAGAAGTTAGCGCTACCTACGAGCAGTACTTC.

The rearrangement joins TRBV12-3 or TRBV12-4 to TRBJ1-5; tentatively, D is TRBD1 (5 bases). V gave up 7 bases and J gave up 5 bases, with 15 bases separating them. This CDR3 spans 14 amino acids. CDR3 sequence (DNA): TGTGCCAGCACTCGGGGTTGGGGGGATCAGCCCCAGCATTTT. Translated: CASTRGWGDQPQHF.

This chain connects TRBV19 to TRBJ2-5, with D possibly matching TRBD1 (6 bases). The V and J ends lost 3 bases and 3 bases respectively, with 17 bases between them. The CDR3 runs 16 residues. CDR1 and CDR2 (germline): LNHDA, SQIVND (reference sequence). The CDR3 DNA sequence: TGTGCCAGTAGTATGAGGAGAGACAGGAGAGAAGAGACCCAGTACTTC. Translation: CASSMRRDRREETQYF.

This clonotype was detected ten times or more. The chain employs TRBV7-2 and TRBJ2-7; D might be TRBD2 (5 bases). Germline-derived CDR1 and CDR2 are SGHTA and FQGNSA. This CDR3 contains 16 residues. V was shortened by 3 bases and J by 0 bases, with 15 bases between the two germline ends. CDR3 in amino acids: CASSFGRASSSYEQYF. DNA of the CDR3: TGTGCCAGCAGCTTTGGGCGGGCCAGTAGCTCCTACGAGCAGTACTTC.

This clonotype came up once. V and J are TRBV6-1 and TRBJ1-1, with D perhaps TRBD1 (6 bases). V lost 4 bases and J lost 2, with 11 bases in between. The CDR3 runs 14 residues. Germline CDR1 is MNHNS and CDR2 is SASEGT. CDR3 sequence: CASSVTGRNTEAFF. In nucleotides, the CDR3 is TGTGCCAGCAGTGTGACAGGACGTAACACTGAAGCTTTCTTT.

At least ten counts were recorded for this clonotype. The CDR3 bases are TGTGCCAGCAGCCCCTGGGGGGAGCGGGAGCTCTCCTACGAGCAGTACTTC. Translating it yields CASSPWGERELSYEQYF. This chain uses TRBV11-3 with TRBJ2-7, with 8 bases aligning to TRBD2. The CDR3 loop spans 17 amino acids. V lost 5 bases, J lost 0 bases, and 12 bases stayed unmatched. CDR1 SGHNT and CDR2 YENEEA come from the germline V gene. The full variable domain, rest sourced from reference TRBV11-3 and TRBJ2-7, is EAGVVQSPRYKIIEKKQPVAFWCNPISGHNTLYWYLQNLGQGPELLIRYENEEAVDDSQLPKDRFSAERLKGVDSTLKIQPAELGDSAVYLCASSPWGERELSYEQYFGPGTRLTVT.

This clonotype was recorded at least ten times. CDR3 region: CASSLVLGAETQYF. Here the CDR3 DNA reads TGTGCCAGCAGTTTGGTTTTGGGAGCGGAGACCCAGTACTTC. The chain uses TRBV27 and TRBJ2-5; weak D call: TRBD2 (5 bases). Germline V gene sequence: CDR1 MNHEY, CDR2 SMNVEV (reference sequence). CDR3 length: 14 residues. V shed 3 bases and J shed 5 bases, with 13 bases lying between them.

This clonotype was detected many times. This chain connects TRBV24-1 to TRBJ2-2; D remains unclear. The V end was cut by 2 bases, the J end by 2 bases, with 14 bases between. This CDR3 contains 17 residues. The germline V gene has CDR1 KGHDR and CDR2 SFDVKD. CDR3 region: CATSDSLGRSNTGELFF. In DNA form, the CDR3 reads TGTGCCACCAGTGATTCCCTTGGACGTTCCAACACCGGGGAGCTGTTTTTT.

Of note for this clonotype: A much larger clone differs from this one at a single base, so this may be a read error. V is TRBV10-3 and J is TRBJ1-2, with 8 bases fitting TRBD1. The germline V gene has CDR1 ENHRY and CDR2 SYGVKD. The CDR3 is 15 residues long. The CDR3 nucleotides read TGTGCCTTCAGTGAGGAGGACAGGGTAGACTATGGCTACACCTTC. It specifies CAFSEEDRVDYGYTF.

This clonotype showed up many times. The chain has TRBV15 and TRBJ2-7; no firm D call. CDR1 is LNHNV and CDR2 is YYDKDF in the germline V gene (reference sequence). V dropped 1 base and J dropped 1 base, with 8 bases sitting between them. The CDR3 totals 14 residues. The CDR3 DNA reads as TGTGCCACCAGCAGAGCTACAGAGTCCTACGAGCAGTACTTC. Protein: CATSRATESYEQYF. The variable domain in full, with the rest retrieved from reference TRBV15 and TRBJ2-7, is DAMVIQNPRYQVTQFGKPVTLSCSQTLNHNVMYWYQQKSSQAPKLLFHYYDKDFNNEADTPDNFQSRRPNTSFCFLDIRSPGLGDTAMYLCATSRATESYEQYFGPGTRLTVT.

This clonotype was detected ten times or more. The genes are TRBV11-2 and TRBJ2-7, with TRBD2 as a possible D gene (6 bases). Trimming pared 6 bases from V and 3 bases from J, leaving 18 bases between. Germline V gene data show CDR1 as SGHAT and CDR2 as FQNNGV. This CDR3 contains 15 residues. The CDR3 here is CASRRVGGRVYEQYF. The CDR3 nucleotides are TGTGCCAGCAGACGAGTCGGAGGGCGAGTCTACGAGCAGTACTTC.

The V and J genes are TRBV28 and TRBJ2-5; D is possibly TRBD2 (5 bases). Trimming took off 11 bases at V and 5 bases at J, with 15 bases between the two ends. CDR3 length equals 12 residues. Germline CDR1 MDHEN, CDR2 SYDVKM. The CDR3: CACTRVGETQYF. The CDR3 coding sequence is TGTGCCTGCACGAGGGTCGGCGAGACCCAGTACTTC.

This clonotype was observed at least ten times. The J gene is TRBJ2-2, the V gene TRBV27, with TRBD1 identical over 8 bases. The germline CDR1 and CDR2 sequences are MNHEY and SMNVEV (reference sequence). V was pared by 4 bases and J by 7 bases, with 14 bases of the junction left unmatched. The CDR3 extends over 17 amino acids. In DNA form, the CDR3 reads TGTGCCAGCAGTTCATCCGGGGCCAGGGGGCATGGCGGGGAGCTGTTTTTT. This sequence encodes CASSSSGARGHGGELFF.

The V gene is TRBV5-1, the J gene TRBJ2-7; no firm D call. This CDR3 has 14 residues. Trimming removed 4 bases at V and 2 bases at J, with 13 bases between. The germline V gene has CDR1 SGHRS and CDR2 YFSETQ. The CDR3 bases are TGCGCCAGCAGCGAACCGGGCAAGACCTACGAGCAGTACTTC. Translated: CASSEPGKTYEQYF.

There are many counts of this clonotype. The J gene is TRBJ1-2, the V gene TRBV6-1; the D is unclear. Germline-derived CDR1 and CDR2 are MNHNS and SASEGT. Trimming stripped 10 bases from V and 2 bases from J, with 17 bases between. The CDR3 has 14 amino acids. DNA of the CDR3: TGTGCCACTCCCACCGACGCCTTAAACTATGGCTACACCTTC. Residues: CATPTDALNYGYTF.

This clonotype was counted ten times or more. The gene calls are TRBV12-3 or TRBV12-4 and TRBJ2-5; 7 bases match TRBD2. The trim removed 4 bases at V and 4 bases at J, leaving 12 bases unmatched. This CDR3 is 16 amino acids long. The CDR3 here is CASSSRLARGAETQYF. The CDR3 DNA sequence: TGTGCCAGCAGTTCCAGACTAGCTCGGGGAGCAGAGACCCAGTACTTC.

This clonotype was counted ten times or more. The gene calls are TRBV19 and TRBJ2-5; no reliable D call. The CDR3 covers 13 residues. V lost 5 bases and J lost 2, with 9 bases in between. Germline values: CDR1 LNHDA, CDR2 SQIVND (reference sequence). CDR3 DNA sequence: TGTGCCAGTAGTGGGCAGAAACAAGAGACCCAGTACTTC. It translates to CASSGQKQETQYF.

The CDR3 DNA reads TGTGCCAGCAGCCCGGAGCGGGGGGTCCCCTACGAGCAGTACTTC. This codes for CASSPERGVPYEQYF. The chain combines TRBV13 with TRBJ2-7; 9 nucleotides line up with TRBD2. CDR1 and CDR2 from the germline V gene are PRHDT and FYEKMQ (reference sequence). This CDR3 is 15 amino acids long. J gave up 2 bases and V 5 bases, and 7 bases lay outside the gene matches.

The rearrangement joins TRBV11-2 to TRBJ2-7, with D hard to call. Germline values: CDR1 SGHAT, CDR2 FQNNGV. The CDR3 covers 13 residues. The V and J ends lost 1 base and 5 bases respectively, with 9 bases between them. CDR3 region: CASSLGVRHEQYF. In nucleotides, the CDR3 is TGTGCCAGCAGCTTAGGGGTCAGGCACGAGCAGTACTTC.

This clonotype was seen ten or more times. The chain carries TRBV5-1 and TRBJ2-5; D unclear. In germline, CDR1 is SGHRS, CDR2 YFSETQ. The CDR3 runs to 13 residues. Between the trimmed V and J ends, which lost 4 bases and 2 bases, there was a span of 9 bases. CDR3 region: CASSVRHQETQYF. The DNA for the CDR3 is TGCGCCAGCAGCGTCCGACATCAAGAGACCCAGTACTTC. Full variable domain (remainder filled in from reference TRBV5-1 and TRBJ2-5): KAGVTQTPRYLIKTRGQQVTLSCSPISGHRSVSWYQQTPGQGLQFLFEYFSETQRNKGNFPGRFSGRQFSNSRSEMNVSTLELGDSALYLCASSVRHQETQYFGPGTRLLVL.